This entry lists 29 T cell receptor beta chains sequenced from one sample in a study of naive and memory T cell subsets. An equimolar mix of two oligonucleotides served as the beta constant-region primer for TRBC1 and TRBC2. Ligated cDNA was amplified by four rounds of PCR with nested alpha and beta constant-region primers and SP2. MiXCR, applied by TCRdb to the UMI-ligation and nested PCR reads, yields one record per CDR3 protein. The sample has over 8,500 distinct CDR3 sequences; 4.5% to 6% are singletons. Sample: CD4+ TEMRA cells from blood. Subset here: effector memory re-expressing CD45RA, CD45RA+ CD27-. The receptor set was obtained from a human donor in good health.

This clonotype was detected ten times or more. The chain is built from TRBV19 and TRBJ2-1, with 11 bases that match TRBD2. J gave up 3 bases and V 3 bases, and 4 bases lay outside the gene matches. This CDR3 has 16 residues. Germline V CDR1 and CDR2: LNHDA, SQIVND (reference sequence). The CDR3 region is CASSMSTSGVYNEQFF. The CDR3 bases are TGTGCCAGTAGTATGTCGACTAGCGGGGTCTACAATGAGCAGTTCTTC.

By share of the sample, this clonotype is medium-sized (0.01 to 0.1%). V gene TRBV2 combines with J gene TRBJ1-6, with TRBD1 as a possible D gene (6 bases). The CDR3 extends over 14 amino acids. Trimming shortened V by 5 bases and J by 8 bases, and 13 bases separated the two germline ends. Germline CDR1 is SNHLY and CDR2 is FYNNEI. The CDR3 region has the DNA TGTGCCAGCAGTATAGCAGGGGACGATTCACCCCTCCACTTT. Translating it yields CASSIAGDDSPLHF.

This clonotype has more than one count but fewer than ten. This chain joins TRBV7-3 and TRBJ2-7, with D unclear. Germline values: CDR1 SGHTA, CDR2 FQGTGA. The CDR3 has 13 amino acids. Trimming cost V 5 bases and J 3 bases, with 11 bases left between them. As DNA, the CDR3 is TGTGCCAGCAGCACCGGGCCGAACTACGAGCAGTACTTC. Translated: CASSTGPNYEQYF. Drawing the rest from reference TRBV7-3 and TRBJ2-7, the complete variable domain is GAGVSQTPSNKVTEKGKYVELRCDPISGHTALYWYRQSLGQGPEFLIYFQGTGAADDSGLPNDRFFAVRPEGSVSTLKIQRTERGDSAVYLCASSTGPNYEQYFGPGTRLTVT.

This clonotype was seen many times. In nucleotides, the CDR3 is TGCAGCGTTGTCCCCGGAGCCCTGCCTCTTGGGACCTATGGCTACACCTTC. This codes for CSVVPGALPLGTYGYTF. The rearrangement links TRBV29-1 to TRBJ1-2, with D tentatively TRBD1 (5 bases). This CDR3 is built from 17 residues. The germline V gene has CDR1 SQVTM and CDR2 ANQGSEA. Trimming removed 4 bases at V and 4 bases at J, with 25 bases between.

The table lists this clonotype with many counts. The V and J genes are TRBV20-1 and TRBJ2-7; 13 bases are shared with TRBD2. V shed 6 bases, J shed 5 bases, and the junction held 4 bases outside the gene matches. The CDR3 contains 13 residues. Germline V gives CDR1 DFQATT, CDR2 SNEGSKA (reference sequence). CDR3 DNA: TGCAGTGCGTCACTAGCGGGAGGGCACGAGCAGTACTTC. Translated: CSASLAGGHEQYF.

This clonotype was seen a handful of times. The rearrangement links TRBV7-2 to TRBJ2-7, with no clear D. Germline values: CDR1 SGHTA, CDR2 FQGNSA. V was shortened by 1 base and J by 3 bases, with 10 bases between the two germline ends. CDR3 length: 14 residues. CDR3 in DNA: TGTGCCAGCAGCTTAGTTGCCAAAGACTACGAGCAGTACTTC. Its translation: CASSLVAKDYEQYF.

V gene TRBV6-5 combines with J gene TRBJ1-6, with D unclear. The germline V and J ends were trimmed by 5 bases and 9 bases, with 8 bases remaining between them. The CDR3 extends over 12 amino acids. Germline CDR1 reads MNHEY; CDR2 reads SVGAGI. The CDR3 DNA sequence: TGTGCCAGCAGTAAAGGTGTTTCACCCCTCCACTTT. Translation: CASSKGVSPLHF.

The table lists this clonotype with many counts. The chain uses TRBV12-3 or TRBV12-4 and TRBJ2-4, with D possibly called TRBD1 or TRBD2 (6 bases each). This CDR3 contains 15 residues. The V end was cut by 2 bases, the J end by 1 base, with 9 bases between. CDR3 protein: CASSLRGHAKNIQYF. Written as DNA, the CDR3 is TGTGCCAGCAGTTTACGGGGGCATGCCAAAAACATTCAGTACTTC.

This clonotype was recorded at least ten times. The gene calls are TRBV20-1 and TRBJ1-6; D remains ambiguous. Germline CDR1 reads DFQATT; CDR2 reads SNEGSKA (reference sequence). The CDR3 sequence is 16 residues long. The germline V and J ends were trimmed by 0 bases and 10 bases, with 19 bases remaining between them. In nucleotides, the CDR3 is TGCAGTGCTAGAGATCTCACGGCAGGTCGGCGATCACCCCTCCACTTT. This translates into CSARDLTAGRRSPLHF.

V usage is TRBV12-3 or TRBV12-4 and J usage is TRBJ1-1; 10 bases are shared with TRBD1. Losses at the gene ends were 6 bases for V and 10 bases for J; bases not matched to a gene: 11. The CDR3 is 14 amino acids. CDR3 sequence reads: CASRGRTGGTLAFF. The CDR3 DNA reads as TGTGCCAGCAGGGGACGGACAGGGGGTACGTTAGCTTTCTTT.

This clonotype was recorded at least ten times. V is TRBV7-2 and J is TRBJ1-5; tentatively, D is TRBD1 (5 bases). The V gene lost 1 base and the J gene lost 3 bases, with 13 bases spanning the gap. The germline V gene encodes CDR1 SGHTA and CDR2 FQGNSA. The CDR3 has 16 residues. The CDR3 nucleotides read TGTGCCAGCAGCTTAGTCGGGACCGAGACCAATCAGCCCCAGCATTTT. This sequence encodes CASSLVGTETNQPQHF.

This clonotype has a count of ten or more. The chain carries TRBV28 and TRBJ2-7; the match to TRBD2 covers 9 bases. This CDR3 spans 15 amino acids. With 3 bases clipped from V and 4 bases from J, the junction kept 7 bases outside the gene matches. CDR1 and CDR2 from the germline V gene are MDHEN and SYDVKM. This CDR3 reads CASSFVETSGYEQYF. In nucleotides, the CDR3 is TGTGCCAGCAGTTTTGTCGAGACTAGCGGATACGAGCAGTACTTC.

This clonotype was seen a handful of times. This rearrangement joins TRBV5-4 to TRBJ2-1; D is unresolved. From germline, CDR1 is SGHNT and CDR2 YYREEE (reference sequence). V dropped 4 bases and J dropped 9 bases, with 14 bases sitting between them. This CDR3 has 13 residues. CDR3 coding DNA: TGTGCCAGCAGCCGCCCCGTGGAAAGTGAGCAGTTCTTC. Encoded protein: CASSRPVESEQFF.

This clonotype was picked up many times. CDR3 sequence: CSAVDRGRPGELFF. CDR3 in DNA: TGCAGTGCTGTCGACAGGGGGCGCCCCGGGGAGCTGTTTTTT. The chain employs TRBV20-1 and TRBJ2-2, with 10 bases matching TRBD1. CDR3 length: 14 amino acids. V was clipped by 5 bases and J by 6 bases; unmatched bases: 6. From germline, CDR1 is DFQATT and CDR2 SNEGSKA (reference sequence).

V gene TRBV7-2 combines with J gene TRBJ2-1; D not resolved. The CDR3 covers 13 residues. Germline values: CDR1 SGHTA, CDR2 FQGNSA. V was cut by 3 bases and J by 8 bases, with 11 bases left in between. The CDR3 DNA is TGTGCCAGCAGCTTGGGTTTGGGGTATGAGCAGTTCTTC. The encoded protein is CASSLGLGYEQFF.

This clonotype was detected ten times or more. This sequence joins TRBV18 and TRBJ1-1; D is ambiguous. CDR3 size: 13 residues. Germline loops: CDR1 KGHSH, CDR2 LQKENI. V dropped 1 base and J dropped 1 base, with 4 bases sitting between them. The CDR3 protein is CASSPQKNTEAFF. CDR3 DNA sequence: TGTGCCAGCTCACCACAGAAGAACACTGAAGCTTTCTTT.

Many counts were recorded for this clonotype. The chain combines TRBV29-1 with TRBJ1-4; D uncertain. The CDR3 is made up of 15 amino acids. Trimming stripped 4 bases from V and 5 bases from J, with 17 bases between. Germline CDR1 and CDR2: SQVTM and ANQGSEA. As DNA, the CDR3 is TGCAGCGTTGTTTTCGGTGGCAGACTGAATGAAAAACTGTTTTTT. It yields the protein CSVVFGGRLNEKLFF.

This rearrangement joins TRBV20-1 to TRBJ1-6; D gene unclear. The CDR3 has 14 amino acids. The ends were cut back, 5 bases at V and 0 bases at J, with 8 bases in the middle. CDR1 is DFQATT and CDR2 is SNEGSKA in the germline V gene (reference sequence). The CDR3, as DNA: TGCAGTGCTTCACCAAGCTCCTATAATTCACCCCTCCACTTT. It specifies CSASPSSYNSPLHF.

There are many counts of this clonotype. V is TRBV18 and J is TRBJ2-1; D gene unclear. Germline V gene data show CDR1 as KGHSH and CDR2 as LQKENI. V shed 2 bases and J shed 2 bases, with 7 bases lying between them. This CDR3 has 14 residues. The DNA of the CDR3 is TGTGCCAGCTCACCAGTCACTCCCTACAATGAGCAGTTCTTC. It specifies CASSPVTPYNEQFF.

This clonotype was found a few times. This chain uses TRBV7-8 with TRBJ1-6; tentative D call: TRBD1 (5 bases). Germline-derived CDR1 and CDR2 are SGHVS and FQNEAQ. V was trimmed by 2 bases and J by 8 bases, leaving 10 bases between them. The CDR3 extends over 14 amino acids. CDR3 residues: CASSLIQADSPLHF. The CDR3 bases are TGTGCCAGCAGCTTAATACAGGCCGATTCACCCCTCCACTTT.

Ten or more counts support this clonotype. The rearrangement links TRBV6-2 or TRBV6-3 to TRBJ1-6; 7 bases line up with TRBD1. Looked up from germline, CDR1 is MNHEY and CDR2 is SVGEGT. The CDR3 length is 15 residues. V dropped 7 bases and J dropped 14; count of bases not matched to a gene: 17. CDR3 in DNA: TGTGCCAGCACTACCCAGCCCACGACAGGGCAAACCCTCCACTTT. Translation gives CASTTQPTTGQTLHF.

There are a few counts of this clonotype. The CDR3 nucleotides read TGTGCCAGCTCGGCTGACAGGGACCTAGAGCAGTACTTC. Translated, it gives CASSADRDLEQYF. This chain uses TRBV18 with TRBJ2-7, with 7 positions matching TRBD1. Germline V gives CDR1 KGHSH, CDR2 LQKENI. J was trimmed by 7 bases and V by 6 bases; bases with no gene match: 9. The CDR3 totals 13 residues.

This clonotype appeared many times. The CDR3 is CSAPHRQGQETQYF. The CDR3 nucleotides read TGCAGTGCTCCCCACCGACAGGGGCAAGAGACCCAGTACTTC. The rearrangement uses TRBV20-1 and TRBJ2-5; TRBD1 aligns across 8 bases. The J segment lost 2 bases and the V segment lost 5 bases, leaving 7 bases of the junction unmatched. Germline V gene lookup returns CDR1 DFQATT and CDR2 SNEGSKA (reference sequence). The CDR3 totals 14 residues.

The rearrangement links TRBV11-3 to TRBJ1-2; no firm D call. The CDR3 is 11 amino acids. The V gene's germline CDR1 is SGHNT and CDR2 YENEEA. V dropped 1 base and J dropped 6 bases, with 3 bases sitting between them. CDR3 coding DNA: TGTGCCAGCAGCTTAGGGGATGGCTACACCTTC. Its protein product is CASSLGDGYTF.

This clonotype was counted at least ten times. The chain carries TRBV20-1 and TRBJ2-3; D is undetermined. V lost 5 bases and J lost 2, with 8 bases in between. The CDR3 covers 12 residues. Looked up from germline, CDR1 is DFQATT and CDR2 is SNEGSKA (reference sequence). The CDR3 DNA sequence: TGCAGTGCTCCGCCAGACACAGATACGCAGTATTTT. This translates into CSAPPDTDTQYF.

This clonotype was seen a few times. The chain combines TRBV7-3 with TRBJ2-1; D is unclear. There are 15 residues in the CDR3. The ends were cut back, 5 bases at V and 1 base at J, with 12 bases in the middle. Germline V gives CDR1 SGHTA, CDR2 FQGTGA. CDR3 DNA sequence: TGTGCCAGCAGCCAAAGGGCGGAGTCCTACAATGAGCAGTTCTTC. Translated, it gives CASSQRAESYNEQFF.

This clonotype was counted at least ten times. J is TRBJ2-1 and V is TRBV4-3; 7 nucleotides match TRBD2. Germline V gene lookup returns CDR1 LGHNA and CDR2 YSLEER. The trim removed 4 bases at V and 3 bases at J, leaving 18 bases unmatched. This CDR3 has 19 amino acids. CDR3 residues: CASSPSWRGASGNYNEQFF. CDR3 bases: TGCGCCAGCAGCCCCTCCTGGCGTGGTGCTAGCGGAAACTACAATGAGCAGTTCTTC.

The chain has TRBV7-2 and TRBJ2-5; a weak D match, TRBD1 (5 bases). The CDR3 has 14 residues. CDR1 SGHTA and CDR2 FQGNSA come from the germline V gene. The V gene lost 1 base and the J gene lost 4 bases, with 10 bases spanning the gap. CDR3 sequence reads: CASSLGFGAETQYF. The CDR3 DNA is TGTGCCAGCAGCTTAGGTTTTGGGGCAGAGACCCAGTACTTC.

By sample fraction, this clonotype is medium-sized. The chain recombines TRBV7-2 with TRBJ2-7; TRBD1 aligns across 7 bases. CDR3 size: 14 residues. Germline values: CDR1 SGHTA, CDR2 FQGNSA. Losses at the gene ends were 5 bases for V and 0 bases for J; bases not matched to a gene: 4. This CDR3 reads CASSRDSSSYEQYF. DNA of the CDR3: TGTGCCAGCAGCCGGGACAGCTCCTCCTACGAGCAGTACTTC.